Each of the 3 T cell receptor beta chains below was sequenced from the same sample in a study of control samples from healthy donors and cancer patients (TCRdb year 2020). Library creation used the immunoSEQ multiplex PCR assay. Not all clones reach the TCRdb copy of this immuneACCESS table, which keeps in-frame sequences only. Checked studies attribute under half of the gap to unresolved V genes and leave the rest unexplained. The sample yields 90,000 to 150,000 clones; around 89% were counted once. The ten top clones hold less than 3.5% of the sample. The specimen was blood. The receptors here all came from a man aged 35-49 years in good health.

The chain is built from TRBV5-1 and TRBJ2-2, with 13 bases that match TRBD2. Germline assignment: CDR1 SGHRS and CDR2 YFSETQ. This CDR3 has 16 amino acids. The junction had 4 bases not matched to a gene; V was cut back by 3 bases and J by 5 bases. DNA for the CDR3: TGCGCCAGCAGCTATCGGACTAGCGGGGGTACCGGGGAGCTGTTTTTT. This sequence encodes CASSYRTSGGTGELFF.

The rearrangement joins TRBV7-2 to TRBJ2-1, with D unresolved. Deletions cut 5 bases from V and 10 bases from J, with 12 bases between. The CDR3 extends over 12 amino acids. Germline V gives CDR1 SGHTA, CDR2 FQGNSA. The CDR3 DNA reads TGTGCCAGCAGCCCCTTACTGAGCGAGCAGTTCTTC. This gives the protein CASSPLLSEQFF.

This clone was detected a few times. The chain is built from TRBV7-9 and TRBJ1-2; a weak D match, TRBD1 (6 bases). Trimming took off 5 bases at V and 3 bases at J, with 13 bases between the two ends. This CDR3 spans 14 amino acids. Germline V gene sequence: CDR1 SEHNR, CDR2 FQNEAQ (reference sequence). As DNA, the CDR3 is TGTGCCAGCAGCGTATCAGGGGTCTACTATGGCTACACCTTC. Translating gives CASSVSGVYYGYTF.